These 13 T cell receptor beta chains came from one sample sequenced in a study of PD-1 blockade in classical Hodgkin lymphoma. The repertoire was sequenced with immunoSEQ multiplex PCR; TCRdb's copy has only in-frame clones and lacks some. Seen here are some 22,000 clones, about 70% observed once, and the top ten hold around 1.2%. The time point: cycle 4 day 1 (C4D1), after less than 7 weeks of nivolumab. Patients all relapsed after autologous stem cell transplantation, and there was variation in brentuximab vedotin exposure. Purified CD4+ T cells were obtained from thawed PBMCs through magnetic negative selection. The sample was CD4+ T cells from blood, taken before the fourth cycle of nivolumab. These receptors were obtained from a human donor with classical Hodgkin lymphoma.

The chain links TRBV6-5 to TRBJ2-7, with 10 bases that match TRBD2. CDR1 and CDR2 (germline): MNHEY, SVGAGI. The CDR3 is 16 amino acids. After removal of 0 bases from V and 5 bases from J, the junction contained 7 bases not matched to a gene. The CDR3 DNA is TGTGCCAGCAGTTACTCGATGCCCGGGACTAGCGACGAGCAGTACTTC. It codes for CASSYSMPGTSDEQYF.

The gene calls are TRBV11-2 and TRBJ2-3; unclear D gene. Germline V gene sequence: CDR1 SGHAT, CDR2 FQNNGV. With 0 bases removed from V and 3 bases from J, the gap between germline ends came to 7 bases. The CDR3 runs 14 residues. This CDR3 is CASSLDKPTDTQYF. In DNA, the CDR3 is TGTGCCAGCAGCTTAGATAAACCGACAGATACGCAGTATTTT.

The chain has TRBV7-9 and TRBJ1-1, with D unresolved. Germline CDR1 is SEHNR and CDR2 is FQNEAQ (reference sequence). With 5 bases removed from V and 1 base from J, the gap between germline ends came to 14 bases. The CDR3 is 15 residues long. CDR3 loop: CASSKEIGQNTEAFF. The CDR3 DNA follows: TGTGCCAGCAGCAAGGAGATCGGGCAGAACACTGAAGCTTTCTTT.

CDR3 in DNA: TGCGCCAGCAGCTTGGCCACGGCGGGCTATGGCTACACCTTC. Its translation: CASSLATAGYGYTF. V gene TRBV5-1 combines with J gene TRBJ1-2; D uncertain. The V end was cut by 0 bases, the J end by 4 bases, with 10 bases between. This CDR3 has 14 residues. Germline CDR1 SGHRS, CDR2 YFSETQ.

This clone has just a few counts. The V gene is TRBV5-4, the J gene TRBJ1-2; no definite D call. The CDR3 runs to 15 residues. V was trimmed by 0 bases and J by 3 bases, leaving 12 bases between them. Germline values: CDR1 SGHNT, CDR2 YYREEE (reference sequence). The DNA for the CDR3 is TGTGCCAGCAGCTTGGAGGGCCTTGGCGACTATGGCTACACCTTC. Translation: CASSLEGLGDYGYTF.

The chain is built from TRBV28 and TRBJ2-5; 8 positions agree with TRBD2. V lost 5 bases and J lost 5; bases outside the gene matches: 10. Germline loops: CDR1 MDHEN, CDR2 SYDVKM. The CDR3 sequence is 15 residues long. The CDR3 is CASSPGRGARETQYF. Written as DNA, the CDR3 is TGTGCCAGCAGTCCAGGGCGGGGGGCAAGGGAGACCCAGTACTTC.

This sequence joins TRBV9 and TRBJ2-3; D gene uncertain. Germline CDR1 reads SGDLS; CDR2 reads YYNGEE. The CDR3 runs 14 residues. V was pared by 6 bases and J by 8 bases, with 19 bases between. Here the CDR3 DNA reads TGTGCCAGCAACCTTTTTGGGGTTCGGGCTACGCAGTATTTT. Translated: CASNLFGVRATQYF.

In DNA form, the CDR3 reads TGTGCCAGTAGTATAGGGTTATCTGGGGCCAACGTCCTGACTTTC. It specifies CASSIGLSGANVLTF. The chain uses TRBV19 and TRBJ2-6; D is unclear. Deletions cut 1 base from V and 1 base from J, with 5 bases between. Germline lookup yields CDR1 LNHDA and CDR2 SQIVND (reference sequence). The CDR3 is made up of 15 amino acids.

CDR3 bases: TGTGCCAGCAGCCTCTTTCGGAAGGGGCGGTTAAGGACTGGGGCCAACGTCCTGACTTTC. It is translated as CASSLFRKGRLRTGANVLTF. This sequence joins TRBV5-8 and TRBJ2-6; D is perhaps TRBD1 (5 bases). The CDR3 is made up of 20 amino acids. The ends were cut back, 4 bases at V and 2 bases at J, with 25 bases in the middle. CDR1 is SGHTS and CDR2 is YDEGEE in the germline V gene.

This clone was detected once. This chain links TRBV5-6 with TRBJ1-6; D remains ambiguous. This CDR3 region has 17 residues. Trimming stripped 1 base from V and 4 bases from J, with 15 bases between. The germline V gene has CDR1 SGHDT and CDR2 YYEEEE. CDR3 protein: CASSLYSSISYNSPLHF. For the CDR3, the DNA is TGTGCCAGCAGCTTGTACAGCAGTATCTCTTATAATTCACCCCTCCACTTT.

This chain links TRBV5-1 with TRBJ1-1; D possibly corresponds to TRBD1 (5 bases). The CDR3 runs 14 residues. Germline CDR1 SGHRS, CDR2 YFSETQ. V lost 4 bases to trimming and J lost 2 bases, with 12 bases between them. The CDR3 bases are TGCGCCAGCAGCCTGGGACGGCTTAACACTGAAGCTTTCTTT. Translating gives CASSLGRLNTEAFF.

V is TRBV5-6 and J is TRBJ2-7; D remains ambiguous. The CDR3 contains 14 residues. Deletions cut 1 base from V and 3 bases from J, with 11 bases between. Germline CDR1 and CDR2: SGHDT and YYEEEE. The CDR3 loop reads CASSLIVGIYEQYF. Here the CDR3 DNA reads TGTGCCAGCAGCTTGATAGTGGGAATCTACGAGCAGTACTTC.

This clone has only a few counts. The rearrangement uses TRBV7-9 and TRBJ1-2; D possibly corresponds to TRBD1 (6 bases). There are 14 residues in the CDR3. Trimming took off 5 bases at V and 4 bases at J, with 14 bases between the two ends. The germline CDR1 and CDR2 sequences are SEHNR and FQNEAQ (reference sequence). The CDR3 DNA reads TGTGCCAGCAGCGATGCCGGGACACCCTATGGCTACACCTTC. It is translated as CASSDAGTPYGYTF.